This T cell receptor beta chain comes out of a study of T-cell reconstitution after alpha-beta-depleted transplantation in children. The study, taken as a whole, reports: There were some patients whose high TCRbeta diversity at day 60 came from surviving recipient T cells and thymic progenitors. As was reported, about two months after transplant, alpha-beta T cells came from several hundred expanded graft clones. T-cell counts and diversity were attributed mostly to newly produced T cells one year after transplant.

As it was prepared, the TCRbeta library received unique molecular identifiers. TCRdb called the PCR reads again in MiXCR, with one record for every CDR3 protein. The sample includes 97,000 or so distinct CDR3 sequences, over 6% of them seen just once. Germline V gene data show CDR1 as SGHVS and CDR2 as FNYEAQ. CDR3 length: 10 amino acids. V dropped 7 bases and J dropped 5 bases, with 4 bases sitting between them. This clonotype was picked up many times. Its specificity is unknown. The rearrangement uses TRBV7-6 and TRBJ2-3; D is unresolved. The source of this sequence is a boy aged 2 to 9 with acute lymphoblastic leukemia, due to receive a stem cell transplant. Here the sequenced sample was PBMCs, taken before TCRalphabeta/CD19-depleted stem cell transplant. CDR3 nucleotides: TGTGCCAGCAAGGGAGATACGCAGTATTTT. As protein: CASKGDTQYF. The full variable domain, rest sourced from reference TRBV7-6 and TRBJ2-3, is GAGVSQSPRYKVTKRGQDVALRCDPISGHVSLYWYRQALGQGPEFLTYFNYEAQQDKSGLPNDRFSAERPEGSISTLTIQRTEQRDSAMYRCASKGDTQYFGPGTRLTVL.